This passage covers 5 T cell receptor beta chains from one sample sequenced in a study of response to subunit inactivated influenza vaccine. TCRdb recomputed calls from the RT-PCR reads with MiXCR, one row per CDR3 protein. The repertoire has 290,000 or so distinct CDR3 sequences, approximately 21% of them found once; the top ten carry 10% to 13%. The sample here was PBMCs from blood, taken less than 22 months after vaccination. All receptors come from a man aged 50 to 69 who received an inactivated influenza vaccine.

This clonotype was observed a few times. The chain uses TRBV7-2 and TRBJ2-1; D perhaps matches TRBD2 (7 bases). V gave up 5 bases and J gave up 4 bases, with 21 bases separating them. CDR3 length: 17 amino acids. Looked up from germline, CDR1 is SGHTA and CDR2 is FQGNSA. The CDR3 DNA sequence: TGTGCCAGCAGCCCGCCCCGTGGCGGGGGCCCATACAATGAGCAGTTCTTC. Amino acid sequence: CASSPPRGGGPYNEQFF.

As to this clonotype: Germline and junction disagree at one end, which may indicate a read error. The CDR3 here is CASCQGTGGMYEQYF. The DNA for the CDR3 is TGTGCCAGCTGCCAAGGAACTGGGGGCATGTACGAGCAGTACTTC. This rearrangement joins TRBV3-1 to TRBJ2-7; TRBD1 is a possible D gene (6 bases). The germline V gene has CDR1 LGHDT and CDR2 YNNKEL (reference sequence). This CDR3 comprises 15 residues.

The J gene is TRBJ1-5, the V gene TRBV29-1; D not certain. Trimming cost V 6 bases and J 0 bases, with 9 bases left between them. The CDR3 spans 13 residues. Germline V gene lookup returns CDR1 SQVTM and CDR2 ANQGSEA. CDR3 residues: CSVTEYSNQPQHF. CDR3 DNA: TGCAGCGTCACAGAATATAGCAATCAGCCCCAGCATTTT.

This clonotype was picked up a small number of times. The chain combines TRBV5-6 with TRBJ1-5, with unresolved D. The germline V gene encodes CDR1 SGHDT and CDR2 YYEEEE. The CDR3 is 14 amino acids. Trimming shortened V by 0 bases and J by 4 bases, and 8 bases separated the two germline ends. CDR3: CASSLGATNQPQHF. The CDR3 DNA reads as TGTGCCAGCAGCTTGGGGGCGACGAATCAGCCCCAGCATTTT.

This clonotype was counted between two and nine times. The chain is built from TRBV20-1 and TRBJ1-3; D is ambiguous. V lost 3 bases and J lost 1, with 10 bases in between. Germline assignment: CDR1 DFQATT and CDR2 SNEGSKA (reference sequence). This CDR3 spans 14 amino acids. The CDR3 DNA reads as TGCAGTGCTAGCCCCGACATTTCTGGAAACACCATATATTTT. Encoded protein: CSASPDISGNTIYF.